This is a list of T cell receptor beta chains from one sample in a study of OX40 agonist ivuxolimab in advanced cancers. The method was immunoSEQ multiplex PCR; TCRdb's version includes in-frame clones alone and lacks a portion of them. This sample has around 19,000 clones; roughly 70% occur once, and the top ten carry 33%. The starting material was CD4+ or CD8+ T cells sorted from blood, obtained in a trial of the OX40 agonist ivuxolimab. All receptors come from an adult with an advanced solid tumor such as melanoma, head and neck, liver or kidney cancer. CDR3s include the opening cysteine and the closing phenylalanine or tryptophan. A D gene is named only where the DNA matches it firmly. Not every row has a clone size; where given, it reads once, few, many or a size class.

J,size,V,D,DNA,CDR3
TRBJ1-2,-,TRBV4-1,TRBD1,TGCGCCAGCAGCCAAGATAGGGGGACAGCGAGCTATGGCTACACCTTC,CASSQDRGTASYGYTF
TRBJ1-1,-,TRBV6-5,-,TGTGCCAGCAGTTCCTTTGGGGGGGTTAGGTCTGAAGCTTTCTTT,CASSSFGGVRSEAFF
TRBJ1-5,many,TRBV25-1,-,TGTGCCAGCAGTGAATATAGTAATCAGCCCCAGCATTTT,CASSEYSNQPQHF
TRBJ1-5,-,TRBV27,TRBD1,TGTGCCAGCAGTATTGGGACAGGTCCTAGCAATCAGCCCCAGCATTTT,CASSIGTGPSNQPQHF
TRBJ2-1,-,TRBV5-6,-,TGTGCCAGCAGCTTGGTATTTTACAATGAGCAGTTCTTC,CASSLVFYNEQFF
TRBJ2-5,-,TRBV19,-,TGTGCCAGTAGTATGGACAGGGGGACTAGCGAAGAGACCCAGTACTTC,CASSMDRGTSEETQYF
TRBJ2-7,-,TRBV2,-,TGTGCCAGCAGCTCCGACAGTTCGGTCTACGAGCAGTACTTC,CASSSDSSVYEQYF
TRBJ1-5,-,TRBV6-5,-,TGTGCCAGCACCGGAGGGCCCAATCAGCCCCAGCATTTT,CASTGGPNQPQHF
TRBJ1-2,-,TRBV19,-,TGTGCCAGTAGTATAGACCACAGGAATGGCTACACCTTC,CASSIDHRNGYTF
TRBJ1-4,-,TRBV19,-,TGTGCCAGTAGTGCCCGTCAGGGCAATGAAAAACTGTTTTTT,CASSARQGNEKLFF
TRBJ2-3,-,TRBV5-1,-,TGCGCCAGCAGCGGAGATACGCAGTATTTT,CASSGDTQYF
TRBJ2-5,-,TRBV5-6,-,TGTGCCAGCAGCTTGGTAGGGAAGACCCAGTACTTC,CASSLVGKTQYF
TRBJ1-5,once,TRBV23-1,-,TGCGCCAGCAGTGGGCCAGGGTATAGCAATCAGCCCCAGCATTTT,CASSGPGYSNQPQHF
TRBJ1-1,-,TRBV6-6,-,TGTGCCAGCAGTTATCGCGAAGGTGGCGCTGAAGCTTTCTTT,CASSYREGGAEAFF
TRBJ2-3,medium-sized,TRBV28,-,TGTGCCAGCAGTTTAAGGGTAGGGAACACAGATACGCAGTATTTT,CASSLRVGNTDTQYF
TRBJ2-7,-,TRBV9,-,TGTGCCAGCAGCGTAGACAGTCGGCCCAACTACGAGCAGTACTTC,CASSVDSRPNYEQYF
TRBJ2-7,-,TRBV6-5,-,TGTGCCAGCAGTTACTCGATTATCTACGAGCAGTACTTC,CASSYSIIYEQYF
TRBJ2-7,medium-sized,TRBV2,-,TGTGCCAGCAGCGACTACCCGCGGGAGCAGTACTTC,CASSDYPREQYF
TRBJ2-6,-,TRBV19,-,TGTGCCACCCGGGACGGTACGAGGGGGGCCAACGTCCTGACTTTC,CATRDGTRGANVLTF
TRBJ2-1,medium-sized,TRBV11-2,TRBD1,TGTGCCAGCAGCCATGGGACAGAATACAATGAGCAGTTCTTC,CASSHGTEYNEQFF
TRBJ2-3,few,TRBV29-1,-,TGCAGCGTTGAAGATTACGGGAGCACAGATACGCAGTATTTT,CSVEDYGSTDTQYF
TRBJ2-3,-,TRBV28,TRBD2,TGTGCCAGCAGAAGACTAGCGGGAGGGTTAGATACGCAGTATTTT,CASRRLAGGLDTQYF
TRBJ1-5,-,TRBV6-6,TRBD1,TGTGCCAGCAGTTGGACAGGGGGTCAGCCCCAGCATTTT,CASSWTGGQPQHF
TRBJ2-3,few,TRBV14,-,TGTGCCAGCAGCCAACTGCGATCAGATACGCAGTATTTT,CASSQLRSDTQYF
TRBJ1-3,once,TRBV7-9,-,TGTGCCAGCAGCTTAGTTCAGGGCGGCTCTGGAAACACCATATATTTT,CASSLVQGGSGNTIYF
TRBJ1-6,few,TRBV10-1,-,TGCGCCAGCAGAGGAGACAGAGCTTCACCCCTCCACTTT,CASRGDRASPLHF
TRBJ2-3,-,TRBV11-2,-,TGTGCTTCCGAGAGCCTGGGTACGCAGTATTTT,CASESLGTQYF
TRBJ2-3,few,TRBV9,-,TGTGCCAGCAGCGTTACTTTATTTAGCACAGATACGCAGTATTTT,CASSVTLFSTDTQYF
TRBJ2-3,-,TRBV6-6,TRBD2,TGTGCCAGCAGTTTAGCGGGGGTGGCAGATACGCAGTATTTT,CASSLAGVADTQYF
TRBJ1-2,-,TRBV6-5,-,TGTGCCAGCAGTTCTTGGCCGGACAGAAACTATGGCTACACCTTC,CASSSWPDRNYGYTF
TRBJ1-1,-,TRBV4-3,-,TGCGCCAGCAGCCCCGCGGCTAACACTGAAGCTTTCTTT,CASSPAANTEAFF
TRBJ1-6,-,TRBV6-4,TRBD1,TGTGCCAGCAGCCGGACAGGGGTAAATTCACCCCTCCACTTT,CASSRTGVNSPLHF
TRBJ1-2,few,TRBV5-1,TRBD1,TGCGCCAGCAGCCATATGACAGGGGGCGATGGCTACACCTTC,CASSHMTGGDGYTF